These 2 T cell receptor beta chains originate from one sample sequenced in a study of blood T cell repertoires in COVID-19. Measured with immunoSEQ multiplex PCR; TCRdb has only the in-frame clones, and not every one. The profile covers 150,000 to 200,000 clones, with 75% to 80% appearing a single time and less than 30% taken by the ten largest. Sample: peripheral blood. All receptors derive from a woman in her seventies with acute or convalescent COVID-19.

The sample holds many counts of this clone. The V gene is TRBV19, the J gene TRBJ2-3; possible D gene TRBD1, 6 bases. V lost 2 bases, J lost 4 bases, and 10 bases lay in between. In germline, CDR1 is LNHDA, CDR2 SQIVND (reference sequence). The CDR3 runs to 14 residues. This CDR3 is CASSIPGVPDTQYF. DNA for the CDR3: TGTGCCAGTAGTATACCAGGGGTCCCAGATACGCAGTATTTT.

The chain has TRBV5-6 and TRBJ2-7, with TRBD1 identical over 7 bases. V gave up 6 bases and J gave up 4 bases; unmatched junction bases: 16. Per germline, CDR1 SGHDT and CDR2 YYEEEE. The CDR3 has 16 residues. The CDR3 reads CASNPRRNRGRYEQYF. CDR3 in DNA: TGTGCCAGCAACCCCCGAAGAAACAGGGGAAGGTACGAGCAGTACTTC.